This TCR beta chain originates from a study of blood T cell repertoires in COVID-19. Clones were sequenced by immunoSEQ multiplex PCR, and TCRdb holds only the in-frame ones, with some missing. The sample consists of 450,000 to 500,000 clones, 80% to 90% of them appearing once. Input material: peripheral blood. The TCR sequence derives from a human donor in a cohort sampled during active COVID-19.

In nucleotides, the CDR3 is TGTGCCAGTAGTATTTCGCGGGAGGGATTCAATGAGCAGTTCTTC. It codes for CASSISREGFNEQFF. The chain carries TRBV19 and TRBJ2-1; 9 nucleotides line up with TRBD2. The CDR3 is 15 residues long. CDR1 and CDR2 (germline): LNHDA, SQIVND (reference sequence). The junction had 6 bases not matched to a gene; V was cut back by 3 bases and J by 6 bases.